Listed below are T cell receptor beta chains from one sample, sequenced in a study of tumor-infiltrating lymphocytes in primary liver carcinoma. TCRdb fed the multiplex PCR reads into MiXCR, producing one record per CDR3 protein. This sample has approximately 37,000 distinct CDR3 sequences; roughly 74% occur once, and the top ten carry 15% to 20%. The specimen sequenced was liver tumor tissue from sampling region 4. These receptors were taken from a man aged 35 to 55 with primary liver carcinoma and hepatitis B virus infection. Each CDR3 is given with its conserved first and last residue. Fields, in order: J gene, clone size, D gene, V gene, CDR3 protein, CDR3 DNA. The D gene is left open where the match is weak. Not all rows give a size; the values are once, few, many and, for expanded clones, a class.

TRBJ2-3 | - | TRBD1 | TRBV4-3 | CASSSRRQGGTDTQYF | TGCGCCAGCAGCAGCCGCCGACAGGGGGGGACAGATACGCAGTATTTT
TRBJ2-1 | once | - | TRBV11-3 | CTSSSGVSNNGQFF | TGTACCAGCAGCTCAGGCGTCTCGAACAATGGGCAGTTCTTC
TRBJ1-5 | - | - | TRBV4-2 | CASSQDRIGGISRQSQHF | TGTGCCAGCAGCCAAGATAGAATTGGTGGGATCTCTAGGCAGTCCCAGCATTTT
TRBJ1-2 | - | TRBD1 | TRBV28 | CASTSGQFIHGYTF | TGTGCCAGCACCTCGGGACAGTTCATCCATGGCTACACCTTC
TRBJ2-7 | - | - | TRBV5-6 | CASSFRLRVYEQYF | TGTGCCAGCAGCTTCCGATTGAGAGTCTACGAGCAGTACTTC
TRBJ2-3 | many | - | TRBV9 | CASSVASTDTQYF | TGTGCCAGCAGCGTAGCCTCCACAGATACGCAGTATTTT
TRBJ1-1 | - | - | TRBV5-5 | CTSSHEGERYAEAFF | TGTACCAGCAGCCATGAGGGTGAGCGGTACGCTGAAGCCTTCTTT
TRBJ1-5 | - | - | TRBV6-1 | CASTGVGLLGPQHF | TGTGCCAGCACTGGAGTGGGGCTCCTGGGACCCCAGCATTTT
TRBJ1-6 | once | - | TRBV4-3 | CASSQDLKGQGSSYNSPLRF | TGCGCCAGCAGCCAAGATCTCAAAGGGCAGGGGTCATCCTATAATTCACCCCTCCGCTTT
TRBJ2-7 | many | - | TRBV5-1 | CASSSNGGTSYEQYF | TGCGCCAGCAGCTCCAACGGCGGGACCTCCTACGAGCAGTACTTC
TRBJ1-6 | few | TRBD1 | TRBV4-3 | CASSSWDRGRNSHLHF | TGCGCCAGTAGCTCCTGGGACAGAGGAAGGAATTCACACCTCCACTTT
TRBJ2-7 | once | TRBD2 | TRBV11-2 | CACILTLAGASEQYF | TGTGCCTGCATCTTAACCCTAGCGGGGGCTAGCGAGCAATACTTC
TRBJ2-7 | - | - | TRBV11-2 | CASSSNMNSYQQYF | TGCGCCAGCAGCTCTAACATGAACTCCTACCAGCAGTACTTC
TRBJ1-1 | - | - | TRBV7-8 | CVSSLGAGETFF | TGTGTCAGCAGCTTGGGGGCGGGTGAAACTTTCTTT
TRBJ1-2 | - | - | TRBV12-3/TRBV12-4 | CASSPGNKCYTF | TGTGCCAGCAGTCCGGGGAATAAGTGCTACACCTTC
TRBJ2-6 | - | - | TRBV7-2 | CAGTLNPGANVLTF | TGTGCCGGCACGCTTAATCCTGGGGCGAACGTCCTGACTTTC
TRBJ1-5 | - | - | TRBV28 | CASVPVGGPQPQHF | TGTGCCAGCGTACCTGTGGGGGGCCCTCAGCCCCAGCATTTT
TRBJ1-1 | - | - | TRBV6-1 | CTSRSPGKPEPFF | TGTACCAGCAGATCACCGGGAAAACCTGAACCTTTCTTT
TRBJ1-4 | - | - | TRBV5-1 | CASGDTWPRNEKLFF | TGCGCCAGCGGCGACACATGGCCCCGAAATGAAAAACTGTTTTTT
TRBJ2-6 | medium-sized | - | TRBV5-4 | CASSPGSFFSGANVLTF | TGTGCCAGCAGCCCCGGGTCTTTCTTCTCTGGGGCCAACGTCCTGACTTTC
TRBJ1-1 | - | TRBD1 | TRBV7-9 | CTSSPTGDTEAFF | TGTACCAGCAGCCCTACAGGGGACACTGAAGCTTTCTTT
TRBJ2-3 | - | - | TRBV30 | CAWSVKLASTDTQYF | TGTGCCTGGAGTGTCAAACTTGCTAGCACAGATACGCAGTATTTT
TRBJ2-5 | - | - | TRBV29-1 | CSFRTVSFQESQYF | TGCAGCTTTAGAACAGTATCGTTTCAAGAGAGCCAGTACTTC
TRBJ2-4 | - | TRBD2 | TRBV11-1 | CAINFPGTSKTRNIQYF | TGTGCCATCAACTTTCCCGGGACTAGCAAAACCAGAAACATTCAGTACTTC
TRBJ2-7 | - | - | TRBV5-4 | CASSSNQEGNEQYF | TGTGCCAGCAGCTCTAACCAAGAAGGGAACGAGCAGTACTTC
TRBJ2-1 | - | - | TRBV30 | CAWVGSGISYEQFF | TGTGCCTGGGTAGGGTCGGGTATCTCCTATGAGCAGTTCTTC
TRBJ2-7 | - | - | TRBV29-1 | CSGSSGWGMSYEQYF | TGCAGCGGTTCGAGTGGATGGGGGATGTCCTACGAGCAGTACTTC
TRBJ1-6 | - | TRBD1 | TRBV6-5 | CVSIILRGLKNSPLHF | TGTGTCAGCATCATCCTCAGGGGGCTGAAGAATTCACCCCTCCACTTT
TRBJ2-4 | - | TRBD1 | TRBV11-1 | CVSTSPGQGASENIQYF | TGTGTCAGCACCTCTCCGGGACAGGGAGCATCAGAAAACATTCAGTACTTC
TRBJ2-5 | - | - | TRBV12-3/TRBV12-4 | CAYSSERTGETQYF | TGTGCCTACAGTTCAGAGCGTACCGGGGAGACCCAGTACTTT
TRBJ2-7 | - | TRBD1 | TRBV6-2/TRBV6-3 | CTSSHRTGAAEQYF | TGTACCAGCAGTCACCGGACAGGTGCGGCCGAGCAGTACTTC
TRBJ2-1 | once | - | TRBV14 | CGGSAVAGWVNNEQFF | TGTGGCGGCAGTGCCGTAGCTGGATGGGTAAACAATGAGCAGTTCTTC
TRBJ2-5 | - | TRBD2 | TRBV5-1 | CASSFLAGEETQYF | TGCGCCAGCAGCTTCCTAGCGGGAGAAGAGACCCAGTACTTC
TRBJ2-2 | - | - | TRBV2 | CASKGTTGSYGELFF | TGTGCCAGTAAAGGAACCACAGGGTCGTACGGGGAGTTGTTTTTT
TRBJ1-2 | - | - | TRBV29-1 | CNVKFGQSIYGYTF | TGCAACGTCAAGTTTGGGCAGTCAATCTATGGCTACACCTTC
TRBJ1-6 | - | - | TRBV11-1 | CANSQTLVSPLHF | TGTGCCAACAGCCAGACACTTGTTTCACCCCTCCACTTT
TRBJ1-1 | few | - | TRBV29-1 | CSVSTGWAMNTEAFF | TGCAGCGTTTCCACAGGGTGGGCCATGAACACTGAAGCTTTCTTT
TRBJ2-4 | - | - | TRBV11-2 | CASTTSAVYKNIQYF | TGTGCCAGTACCACTTCGGCGGTATACAAAAACATTCAGTACTTC
TRBJ1-4 | medium-sized | - | TRBV6-5 | CASRNGGATNEKLFF | TGTGCCAGCAGAAACGGTGGGGCAACTAATGAAAAACTGTTTTTT
TRBJ2-6 | - | - | TRBV4-3 | CASSQDGFRPGANPLTF | TGCGCCAGCAGCCAAGATGGGTTCCGCCCTGGGGCCAACCCCCTGACTTTC
TRBJ2-1 | - | TRBD2 | TRBV28 | CASSSWTSANSEQLF | TGTGCCAGCAGCTCCTGGACTAGCGCCAACAGTGAGCAGTTATTC
TRBJ2-7 | - | - | TRBV11-1 | CANSPHSYEQHF | TGTGCCAACAGCCCACACAGCTACGAGCAGCACTTC
TRBJ2-7 | medium-sized | - | TRBV5-4 | CASSTPSGGTHEQYF | TGTGCCAGCAGCACCCCGAGTGGCGGGACCCACGAGCAGTACTTC
TRBJ2-3 | - | - | TRBV11-2 | CVSGRRSTGNTDTQYF | TGCGTCAGCGGCAGAAGAAGTACAGGGAACACAGATACGCAGTATTTT
TRBJ2-5 | - | TRBD2 | TRBV5-1 | CASSSYGLAGEQKTQYF | TGCGCCAGCAGCTCCTACGGACTAGCGGGAGAGCAAAAGACGCAGTACTTC
TRBJ1-5 | - | - | TRBV4-2 | CASSQDLGTRGTTQHF | TGTGCCAGCAGCCAAGATTTGGGGACTAGGGGCACTACGCAGCATTTT
TRBJ2-7 | - | TRBD1 | TRBV4-1 | CTSSRLPGQGIPTSRRAGGEQYF | TGCACCAGCAGCCGTCTACCGGGACAGGGGATACCGACTAGCAGGAGGGCCGGGGGAGAGCAGTACTTC
TRBJ2-1 | - | TRBD1 | TRBV4-3 | CASSLDRGGNGQFF | TGCGCCAGCAGTCTGGACAGGGGGGGGAATGGGCAGTTCTTC